These 15 T cell receptor beta chains were all obtained from the same sample, sequenced in a study of blood T cell repertoires in COVID-19. The method was immunoSEQ multiplex PCR; TCRdb's version includes in-frame clones alone and lacks a portion of them. The sample contains about 150,000 clones, nearly 80% of which appear only once. The specimen sequenced was peripheral blood. These TCRs come from a man older than 75 with acute or convalescent COVID-19.

The rearrangement joins TRBV5-4 to TRBJ2-7, with 11 bases fitting TRBD1. CDR1 and CDR2 from the germline V gene are SGHNT and YYREEE (reference sequence). CDR3 length: 15 amino acids. Losses at the gene ends were 5 bases for V and 3 bases for J; bases not matched to a gene: 7. The CDR3 sequence: CASRVAGTGGYEQYV. The CDR3 nucleotides read TGTGCCAGCAGGGTAGCCGGGACAGGGGGCTACGAGCAGTACGTC.

The genes are TRBV6-2 or TRBV6-3 and TRBJ2-5, with 9 positions matching TRBD1. The J segment lost 2 bases and the V segment lost 2 bases, leaving 3 bases of the junction unmatched. This CDR3 is 15 amino acids long. Germline V CDR1 and CDR2: MNHEY, SVGEGT. The CDR3 is CASSYVGTGQETQYF. DNA of the CDR3: TGTGCCAGCAGTTACGTGGGGACAGGGCAAGAGACCCAGTACTTC.

CDR3 DNA sequence: TGTGCCAGCTCACGACTTAGGGGGTCAACAGATACGCAGTATTTT. This codes for CASSRLRGSTDTQYF. V and J are TRBV18 and TRBJ2-3, with D maybe TRBD1 (6 bases). Germline CDR1 is KGHSH and CDR2 is LQKENI. The CDR3 is made up of 15 amino acids. V was cut by 4 bases and J by 3 bases, with 14 bases left in between.

The gene calls are TRBV19 and TRBJ2-1; D not certain. Germline V gives CDR1 LNHDA, CDR2 SQIVND (reference sequence). V gave up 6 bases and J gave up 9 bases, with 15 bases separating them. The CDR3 has 13 amino acids. DNA of the CDR3: TGTGCCAGTAGCTTTCGACCAGGCAGTGAGCAGTTCTTC. Amino acid sequence: CASSFRPGSEQFF. Variable domain in full (rest from reference TRBV19 and TRBJ2-1): DGGITQSPKYLFRKEGQNVTLSCEQNLNHDAMYWYRQDPGQGLRLIYYSQIVNDFQKGDIAEGYSVSREKKESFPLTVTSAQKNPTAFYLCASSFRPGSEQFFGPGTRLTVL.

This chain connects TRBV5-4 to TRBJ2-5, with 9 bases aligning to TRBD2. Looked up from germline, CDR1 is SGHNT and CDR2 is YYREEE (reference sequence). CDR3 length equals 16 residues. V lost 2 bases to trimming and J lost 5 bases; unmatched junction nucleotides: 10. The CDR3 is CASSFRLAVGGETQYF. The CDR3 DNA sequence: TGTGCCAGCAGCTTCCGACTAGCGGTGGGAGGGGAGACCCAGTACTTC.

The genes are TRBV5-1 and TRBJ1-4, with TRBD1 identical over 7 bases. Trimming removed 0 bases from V and 8 bases from J; junction bases left unmatched: 13. Germline CDR1 reads SGHRS; CDR2 reads YFSETQ. The length of the CDR3 is 17 residues. The CDR3, as DNA: TGCGCCAGCAGCTTGGGGGACGGGACAGCGTTTGTCGAAAAACTGTTTTTT. This codes for CASSLGDGTAFVEKLFF.

V and J are TRBV15 and TRBJ2-7, with a possible D match to TRBD2 (7 bases). Trimming pared 0 bases from V and 4 bases from J, leaving 13 bases between. There are 15 residues in the CDR3. The germline V gene encodes CDR1 LNHNV and CDR2 YYDKDF (reference sequence). This CDR3 reads CATSRDRGAIYEQYF. CDR3 in DNA: TGTGCCACCAGCAGAGATCGGGGGGCGATATACGAGCAGTACTTC.

The V call is TRBV11-2, the J call TRBJ1-4; D uncertain. V dropped 5 bases and J dropped 7 bases, with 14 bases sitting between them. CDR1 and CDR2 (germline): SGHAT, FQNNGV. CDR3 length: 14 amino acids. The CDR3 nucleotides read TGTGCCAGCAGCCCACGGACTTTGGCTGAAAAACTGTTTTTT. This translates into CASSPRTLAEKLFF.

The chain recombines TRBV2 with TRBJ1-4; D is uncertain. The CDR3 has 11 residues. V dropped 2 bases and J dropped 11 bases, with 6 bases sitting between them. Germline V gene lookup returns CDR1 SNHLY and CDR2 FYNNEI. The DNA for the CDR3 is TGTGCCAGCAGTGAAACGGGGAAACTGTTTTTT. Translated: CASSETGKLFF.

V usage is TRBV10-1 and J usage is TRBJ2-1, with 11 bases matching TRBD2. V was clipped by 4 bases and J by 8 bases; unmatched bases: 10. This CDR3 is built from 16 residues. Germline CDR1 reads WNHNN; CDR2 reads SYGVQD (reference sequence). The CDR3 here is CASSAALAGGMDEQFF. The CDR3 coding sequence is TGCGCCAGCAGTGCCGCTCTAGCGGGGGGCATGGATGAGCAGTTCTTC.

CDR3 sequence: CASSIGQSYGYTF. For the CDR3, the DNA is TGTGCCAGTAGTATAGGACAGTCATATGGCTACACCTTC. The chain has TRBV19 and TRBJ1-2, with a tentative D call TRBD1 (5 bases). Germline CDR1 is LNHDA and CDR2 is SQIVND (reference sequence). This CDR3 contains 13 residues. V was pared by 1 base and J by 5 bases, with 8 bases between.

This clone was recorded a few times. V gene TRBV29-1 combines with J gene TRBJ1-5; 9 bases align to TRBD1. The CDR3 totals 13 residues. V lost 7 bases and J lost 7; bases outside the gene matches: 8. The V gene's germline CDR1 is SQVTM and CDR2 ANQGSEA. The CDR3 is CSALGQGGQPQHF. DNA of the CDR3: TGCAGCGCCCTGGGACAGGGTGGCCAGCCCCAGCATTTT. Full variable domain (outside the CDR3, taken from reference TRBV29-1 and TRBJ1-5): SAVISQKPSRDICQRGTSLTIQCQVDSQVTMMFWYRQQPGQSLTLIATANQGSEATYESGFVIDKFPISRPNLTFSTLTVSNMSPEDSSIYLCSALGQGGQPQHFGDGTRLSIL.

The chain uses TRBV19 and TRBJ1-5; 7 nucleotides agree with TRBD1. The junction had 2 bases not matched to a gene; V was cut back by 5 bases and J by 1 base. The CDR3 is 14 amino acids. The germline CDR1 and CDR2 sequences are LNHDA and SQIVND (reference sequence). The CDR3 reads CASSSTGSNQPQHF. CDR3 coding DNA: TGTGCCAGTAGTTCGACAGGGAGCAATCAGCCCCAGCATTTT.

The chain carries TRBV18 and TRBJ2-3; 7 positions agree with TRBD2. Germline V gene lookup returns CDR1 KGHSH and CDR2 LQKENI. V lost 3 bases and J lost 4; bases outside the gene matches: 13. CDR3 length equals 17 residues. The CDR3 loop reads CASSPQSGGATPDTQYF. The CDR3 DNA reads as TGTGCCAGCTCACCTCAGTCGGGGGGAGCTACGCCAGATACGCAGTATTTT.

The chain recombines TRBV21-1 with TRBJ2-7; TRBD1, as called in the table, went unchecked against the DNA. TRBV21-1 is a pseudogene. The CDR3 extends over 13 amino acids. For the CDR3, the DNA is TGTGCCAGCAGCAAAGCTACAGGGGAAGAGCAGTACGTC. Protein product: CASSKATGEEQYV.